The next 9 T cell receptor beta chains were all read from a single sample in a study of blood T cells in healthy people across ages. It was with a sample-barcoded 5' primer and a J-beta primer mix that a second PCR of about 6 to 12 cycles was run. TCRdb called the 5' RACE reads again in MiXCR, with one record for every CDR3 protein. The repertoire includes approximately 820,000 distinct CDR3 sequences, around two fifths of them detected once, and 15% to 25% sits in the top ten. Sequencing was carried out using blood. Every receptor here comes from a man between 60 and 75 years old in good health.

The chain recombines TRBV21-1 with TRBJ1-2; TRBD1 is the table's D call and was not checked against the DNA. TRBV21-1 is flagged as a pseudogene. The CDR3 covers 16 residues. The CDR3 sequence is CASWRGAHDPSGGYTF. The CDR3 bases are TGTGCCAGCTGGAGGGGGGCGCATGACCCATCGGGAGGCTACACCTTC.

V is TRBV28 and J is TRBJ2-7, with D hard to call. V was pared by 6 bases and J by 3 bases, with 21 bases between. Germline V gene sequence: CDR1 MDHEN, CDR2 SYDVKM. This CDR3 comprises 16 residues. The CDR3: CASSSPGRRDFYEQYF. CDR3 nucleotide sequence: TGTGCCAGCAGCTCCCCCGGTAGGCGAGACTTCTACGAGCAGTACTTC.

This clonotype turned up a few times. In DNA, the CDR3 is TGCAGCGTTGATGGAATAGCGGGGGAACCCACAGATACGCAGTATTTT. This translates into CSVDGIAGEPTDTQYF. The rearrangement links TRBV29-1 to TRBJ2-3; TRBD2 aligns across 9 bases. With 3 bases clipped from V and 2 bases from J, the junction kept 9 bases outside the gene matches. The germline V gene has CDR1 SQVTM and CDR2 ANQGSEA. CDR3 length equals 16 residues.

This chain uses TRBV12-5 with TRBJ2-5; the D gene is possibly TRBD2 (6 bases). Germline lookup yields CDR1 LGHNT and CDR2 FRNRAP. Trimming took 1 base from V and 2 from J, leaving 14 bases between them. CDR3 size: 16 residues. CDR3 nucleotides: TGTGCTAGTGGTTTGGGGGGGACTGGTGGGCAAGAGACCCAGTACTTC. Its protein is CASGLGGTGGQETQYF.

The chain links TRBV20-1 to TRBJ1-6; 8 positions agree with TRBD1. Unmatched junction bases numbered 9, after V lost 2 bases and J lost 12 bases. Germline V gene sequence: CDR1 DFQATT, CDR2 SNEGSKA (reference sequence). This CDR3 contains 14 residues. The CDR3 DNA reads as TGCAGTGCTAGACCGGACAGGGCCCAGGGACCCCTCCACTTT. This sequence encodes CSARPDRAQGPLHF.

For the CDR3, the DNA is TGCAGTGCTAGAATCACAGGGGACGAGCAGTACTTC. Its protein is CSARITGDEQYF. This rearrangement joins TRBV20-1 to TRBJ2-7; 7 nucleotides line up with TRBD1. This CDR3 region has 12 residues. Looked up from germline, CDR1 is DFQATT and CDR2 is SNEGSKA (reference sequence). J gave up 5 bases and V 2 bases, and 3 bases lay outside the gene matches.

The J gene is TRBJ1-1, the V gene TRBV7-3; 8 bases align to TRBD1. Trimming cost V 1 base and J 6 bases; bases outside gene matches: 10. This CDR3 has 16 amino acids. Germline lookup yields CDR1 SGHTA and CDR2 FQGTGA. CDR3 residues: CASSLMAGGQNAEAFF. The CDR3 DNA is TGTGCCAGCAGCTTAATGGCAGGGGGCCAAAACGCTGAAGCTTTCTTT.

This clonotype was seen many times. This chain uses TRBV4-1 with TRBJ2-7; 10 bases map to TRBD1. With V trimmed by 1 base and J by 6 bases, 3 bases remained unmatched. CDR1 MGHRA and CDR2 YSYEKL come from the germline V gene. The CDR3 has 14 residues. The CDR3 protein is CASSQGRTGGEQYF. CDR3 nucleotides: TGCGCCAGCAGCCAAGGCCGGACAGGGGGCGAGCAGTACTTC.

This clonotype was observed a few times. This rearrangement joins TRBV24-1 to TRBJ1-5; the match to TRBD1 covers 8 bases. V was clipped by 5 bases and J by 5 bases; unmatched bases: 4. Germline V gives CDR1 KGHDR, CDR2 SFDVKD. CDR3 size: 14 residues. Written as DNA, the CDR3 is TGTGCCACCAGTGCCCCGGACAGGGATCAGCCCCAGCATTTT. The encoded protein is CATSAPDRDQPQHF.